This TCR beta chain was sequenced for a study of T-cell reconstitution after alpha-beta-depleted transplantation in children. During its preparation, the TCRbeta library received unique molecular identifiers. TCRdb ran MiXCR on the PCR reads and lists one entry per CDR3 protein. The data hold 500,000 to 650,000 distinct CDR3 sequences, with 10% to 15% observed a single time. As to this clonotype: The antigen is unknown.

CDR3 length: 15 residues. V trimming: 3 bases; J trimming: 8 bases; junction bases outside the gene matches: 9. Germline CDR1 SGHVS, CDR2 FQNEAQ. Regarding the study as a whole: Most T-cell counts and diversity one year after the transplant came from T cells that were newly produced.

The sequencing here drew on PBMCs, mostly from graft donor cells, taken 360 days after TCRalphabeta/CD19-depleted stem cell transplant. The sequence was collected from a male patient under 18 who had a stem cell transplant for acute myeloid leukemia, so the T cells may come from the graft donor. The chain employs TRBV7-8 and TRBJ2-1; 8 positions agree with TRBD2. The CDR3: CASSFGGGSFDEQFF. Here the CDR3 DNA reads TGTGCCAGCAGCTTTGGCGGGGGGAGTTTTGATGAGCAGTTCTTC.